Listed below are T cell receptor beta chains from one sample, sequenced in a study of PD-1 blockade in classical Hodgkin lymphoma. TCRdb's copy holds only in-frame clones and misses some; the assay was immunoSEQ multiplex PCR. The sample records roughly 40,000 clones, 55% to 80% being singletons. The sample was peripheral blood mononuclear cells (PBMCs), taken before the fourth cycle of nivolumab. The receptors were sampled from a human donor with classical Hodgkin lymphoma. The CDR3 runs from the conserved cysteine through the conserved F or W. Fields, in order: J gene, V gene, D gene, clone size, CDR3 DNA, CDR3 protein. D genes are given only for firm matches. Clone size appears in some rows only: once, few, many, or a class for an expanded clone.

j_call: TRBJ1-4; v_call: TRBV5-4; d_call: TRBD1; clone_size: few; cdr3_nt: TGTGCCAGCAGCGTGGGACAGGGGAATGAAAAACTGTTTTTT; cdr3_aa: CASSVGQGNEKLFF
j_call: TRBJ1-2; v_call: TRBV6-4; d_call: -; clone_size: -; cdr3_nt: TGTGCCAGCAGTGCCGAAAAGGGAAATAACTATGGCTACACCTTC; cdr3_aa: CASSAEKGNNYGYTF
j_call: TRBJ1-3; v_call: TRBV30; d_call: -; clone_size: -; cdr3_nt: TGTGCCTGGAGTGGGGGGACTGGAAACACCATATATTTT; cdr3_aa: CAWSGGTGNTIYF
j_call: TRBJ1-3; v_call: TRBV4-3; d_call: -; clone_size: -; cdr3_nt: TGCGCCAGCAGCCAACAGATTCTCTCTGGAAACACCATATATTTT; cdr3_aa: CASSQQILSGNTIYF
j_call: TRBJ2-2; v_call: TRBV19; d_call: TRBD1; clone_size: many; cdr3_nt: TGTGCCAGCCGGACAGGGCAGGTCGGGGAGCTGTTTTTT; cdr3_aa: CASRTGQVGELFF
j_call: TRBJ1-6; v_call: TRBV18; d_call: TRBD1; clone_size: once; cdr3_nt: TGTGCCAGCTCACCACGGATAGGACAGGGTGATTCACCCCTCCACTTT; cdr3_aa: CASSPRIGQGDSPLHF
j_call: TRBJ2-1; v_call: TRBV4-1; d_call: TRBD2; clone_size: -; cdr3_nt: TGCGCCAGCAGCTCGGCATGGACTAGCGGGAGCCCCGGGCAGTTCTTC; cdr3_aa: CASSSAWTSGSPGQFF
j_call: TRBJ2-7; v_call: TRBV6-5; d_call: -; clone_size: few; cdr3_nt: TGTGCCAGCAGTTACAGTTCGGGTCCCTACGAGCAGTACTTC; cdr3_aa: CASSYSSGPYEQYF
j_call: TRBJ1-6; v_call: TRBV19; d_call: -; clone_size: once; cdr3_nt: TGTGCCAGTAGTATAGTAGGGGGTTCACCCCTCCACTTT; cdr3_aa: CASSIVGGSPLHF
j_call: TRBJ2-2; v_call: TRBV7-9; d_call: -; clone_size: -; cdr3_nt: TGTGCCAGCAGCCTGGACGGAAACACCGGGGAGCTGTTTTTT; cdr3_aa: CASSLDGNTGELFF
j_call: TRBJ1-6; v_call: TRBV10-3; d_call: TRBD1; clone_size: -; cdr3_nt: TGTGCCATCAGGAGGGACAGGGAGAAAGGATCACCCCTCCACTTT; cdr3_aa: CAIRRDREKGSPLHF
j_call: TRBJ2-7; v_call: TRBV5-6; d_call: -; clone_size: -; cdr3_nt: TGTGCCAGCAGCTTGGTCGTCAGCGGGGAGCAGTACTTC; cdr3_aa: CASSLVVSGEQYF
j_call: TRBJ2-7; v_call: TRBV30; d_call: -; clone_size: few; cdr3_nt: TGTGCCTGGAGTGGCACCTACGAGCAGTACTTC; cdr3_aa: CAWSGTYEQYF
j_call: TRBJ2-2; v_call: TRBV11-1; d_call: -; clone_size: -; cdr3_nt: TGTGCCAGCAGCCCCGGGACCCTACCCCCCGGGGAGCTGTTTTTT; cdr3_aa: CASSPGTLPPGELFF
j_call: TRBJ2-7; v_call: TRBV7-9; d_call: -; clone_size: -; cdr3_nt: TGTGCCAGCAGCCAAGATGTGTCGGGGAAGTCCTACGAGCAGTACTTC; cdr3_aa: CASSQDVSGKSYEQYF
j_call: TRBJ1-5; v_call: TRBV4-1; d_call: TRBD1; clone_size: few; cdr3_nt: TGCGCCAGCAGCCAAGAGAGGGACAGGACCCAGCATTTT; cdr3_aa: CASSQERDRTQHF
j_call: TRBJ2-1; v_call: TRBV20-1; d_call: -; clone_size: many; cdr3_nt: TGCAGTGCTAGGGCCCTAAGTCAGTTCTTC; cdr3_aa: CSARALSQFF
j_call: TRBJ2-7; v_call: TRBV5-6; d_call: TRBD1; clone_size: -; cdr3_nt: TGTGCCAGCAGCTCGCAGAGTCTAGACAGGGGCGAGCAGTACTTC; cdr3_aa: CASSSQSLDRGEQYF
j_call: TRBJ2-4; v_call: TRBV2; d_call: TRBD1; clone_size: few; cdr3_nt: TGTGCCAGCAGTGAGGGACAGGGTGACATTCAGTACTTC; cdr3_aa: CASSEGQGDIQYF
j_call: TRBJ1-6; v_call: TRBV7-9; d_call: -; clone_size: once; cdr3_nt: TGTGCCAGCAGCTTCAGGAGAGAGGGGCCTAATTCACCCCTCCACTTT; cdr3_aa: CASSFRREGPNSPLHF
j_call: TRBJ1-1; v_call: TRBV6-5; d_call: -; clone_size: -; cdr3_nt: TGTGCCAGCAGCCCCGATCTTGACGGTGAAGCTTTCTTT; cdr3_aa: CASSPDLDGEAFF
j_call: TRBJ2-7; v_call: TRBV5-6; d_call: -; clone_size: -; cdr3_nt: TGTGCCAGCAGCCGGGTGGGGGCCGGCTACGAGCAGTACTTC; cdr3_aa: CASSRVGAGYEQYF
j_call: TRBJ2-7; v_call: TRBV19; d_call: TRBD1; clone_size: -; cdr3_nt: TGTGCCAGTCGGACAGGGGGAGAGCAGTACTTC; cdr3_aa: CASRTGGEQYF
j_call: TRBJ1-5; v_call: TRBV11-2; d_call: -; clone_size: -; cdr3_nt: TGTGCCAGCAGCTCCTCCGTAGGGGGGAGAGCTCAGCCCCAGCATTTT; cdr3_aa: CASSSSVGGRAQPQHF
j_call: TRBJ2-7; v_call: TRBV28; d_call: TRBD2; clone_size: -; cdr3_nt: TGTGCCAGCACCTCGTTTGGGCGGGAGGGTGGCTACGAGCAGTACTTC; cdr3_aa: CASTSFGREGGYEQYF
j_call: TRBJ2-3; v_call: TRBV7-6; d_call: TRBD2; clone_size: -; cdr3_nt: TGTGCCAGCAGCTCGCCCCGACTAGCGGGAGGGATGGGGGATACGCAGTATTTT; cdr3_aa: CASSSPRLAGGMGDTQYF
j_call: TRBJ2-3; v_call: TRBV5-1; d_call: -; clone_size: -; cdr3_nt: TGCGCCAGCAGCTTGGAGTCTACCCCAGCAGATACGCAGTATTTT; cdr3_aa: CASSLESTPADTQYF
j_call: TRBJ2-7; v_call: TRBV18; d_call: -; clone_size: once; cdr3_nt: TGTGCCAGCTCACCGGGGGAGTACGAGCAGTACTTC; cdr3_aa: CASSPGEYEQYF
j_call: TRBJ2-1; v_call: TRBV28; d_call: TRBD2; clone_size: few; cdr3_nt: TGTGCCAGCAGATCGGGAGGGATGAATGAGCAGTTCTTC; cdr3_aa: CASRSGGMNEQFF
j_call: TRBJ2-1; v_call: TRBV6-5; d_call: -; clone_size: medium-sized; cdr3_nt: TGTGCCAGCAGTTACTCCCGAGGATACAATGAGCAGTTCTTC; cdr3_aa: CASSYSRGYNEQFF
j_call: TRBJ1-6; v_call: TRBV30; d_call: TRBD1; clone_size: -; cdr3_nt: TGTGCCTGGAGTCCCGGGACAGGGAATCCACCCCTCCACTTT; cdr3_aa: CAWSPGTGNPPLHF
j_call: TRBJ2-1; v_call: TRBV9; d_call: -; clone_size: -; cdr3_nt: TGTGCCAGCAGCGTAGATAGTACAGGGAGAAACAATGAGCAGTTCTTC; cdr3_aa: CASSVDSTGRNNEQFF
j_call: TRBJ2-4; v_call: TRBV7-8; d_call: TRBD2; clone_size: -; cdr3_nt: TGTGCCAGCAGCTTAGCTGCTAGCGGGACCCGGTCTGACATTCAGTACTTC; cdr3_aa: CASSLAASGTRSDIQYF
j_call: TRBJ2-3; v_call: TRBV2; d_call: TRBD1; clone_size: -; cdr3_nt: TGTGCCGGCAACAGGGGTACAGATACGCAGTATTTT; cdr3_aa: CAGNRGTDTQYF
j_call: TRBJ2-3; v_call: TRBV5-6; d_call: -; clone_size: -; cdr3_nt: TGTGCCAGCAGCCCTCGGGACAGCACAGATACGCAGTATTTT; cdr3_aa: CASSPRDSTDTQYF
j_call: TRBJ2-5; v_call: TRBV4-1; d_call: TRBD1; clone_size: once; cdr3_nt: TGCGCCAGCAGCCTTGGACAGGGGGCCCAAGAGACCCAGTACTTC; cdr3_aa: CASSLGQGAQETQYF
j_call: TRBJ1-1; v_call: TRBV6-1; d_call: -; clone_size: -; cdr3_nt: TGTGCCAGCAGTTACGCAGGGATTGCTTTCTTT; cdr3_aa: CASSYAGIAFF
j_call: TRBJ2-7; v_call: TRBV11-2; d_call: -; clone_size: -; cdr3_nt: TGTGCCAGCAGCTTATCGGTGCTGGGGAGGGGGAACCAAGAGCAGTACTTC; cdr3_aa: CASSLSVLGRGNQEQYF
j_call: TRBJ2-7; v_call: TRBV7-9; d_call: -; clone_size: -; cdr3_nt: TGTGCCAGCAGCCCTGACTACTCCTACGAGCAGTACTTC; cdr3_aa: CASSPDYSYEQYF
j_call: TRBJ1-2; v_call: TRBV6-5; d_call: -; clone_size: -; cdr3_nt: TGTGCCAGCAGTTACTCGGACAGCTATGGCTACACCTTC; cdr3_aa: CASSYSDSYGYTF
j_call: TRBJ2-3; v_call: TRBV11-3; d_call: -; clone_size: -; cdr3_nt: TGTGCCAGCAGCTTCCGGGCCCGAAAAACAGATACGCAGTATTTT; cdr3_aa: CASSFRARKTDTQYF
j_call: TRBJ1-1; v_call: TRBV28; d_call: -; clone_size: -; cdr3_nt: TGTGCCAGCAGTTTACCGCAGCTCGCCCCTTTCTTT; cdr3_aa: CASSLPQLAPFF
j_call: TRBJ2-1; v_call: TRBV11-2; d_call: TRBD2; clone_size: -; cdr3_nt: TGTGCCAGCAGCCCTCAGGGTGTAGCGGGGTTCTTC; cdr3_aa: CASSPQGVAGFF
j_call: TRBJ1-5; v_call: TRBV19; d_call: -; clone_size: few; cdr3_nt: TGTGCCAGTAGTATAGTGACGGGTAGCAATCAGCCCCAGCATTTT; cdr3_aa: CASSIVTGSNQPQHF
j_call: TRBJ1-1; v_call: TRBV30; d_call: TRBD1; clone_size: few; cdr3_nt: TGTGCCTGGGAAAGACTACAGGGGGCGACTGAAGCTTTCTTT; cdr3_aa: CAWERLQGATEAFF
j_call: TRBJ1-2; v_call: TRBV5-8; d_call: -; clone_size: -; cdr3_nt: TGTGCCAGCAGCCCCCGGGGCCGAGGTGGGTATGGCTACACCTTC; cdr3_aa: CASSPRGRGGYGYTF
j_call: TRBJ2-2; v_call: TRBV9; d_call: TRBD2; clone_size: -; cdr3_nt: TGTGCCAGCAGCGCCGCTAAAGCGGGGGGAACCGGGGAGCTGTTTTTT; cdr3_aa: CASSAAKAGGTGELFF
j_call: TRBJ2-1; v_call: TRBV2; d_call: TRBD2; clone_size: -; cdr3_nt: TGTGCCAGCAGTGGGGTGGGACTAGCGGCTTACAATGAGCAGTTCTTC; cdr3_aa: CASSGVGLAAYNEQFF
j_call: TRBJ2-5; v_call: TRBV5-1; d_call: -; clone_size: -; cdr3_nt: TGCGCCAGCAGCGAAAAACCAACAGGGTTGGGAGAGACCCAGTACTTC; cdr3_aa: CASSEKPTGLGETQYF
j_call: TRBJ1-4; v_call: TRBV30; d_call: -; clone_size: -; cdr3_nt: TGTGCCTGGAGAGGAGTGGGGGCAACTAATGAAAAACTGTTTTTT; cdr3_aa: CAWRGVGATNEKLFF
j_call: TRBJ2-5; v_call: TRBV5-1; d_call: TRBD2; clone_size: -; cdr3_nt: TGCGCCAGCAGTAGCGGGGGGTTCCAAGAGACCCAGTACTTC; cdr3_aa: CASSSGGFQETQYF
j_call: TRBJ2-1; v_call: TRBV6-5; d_call: -; clone_size: -; cdr3_nt: TGTGCCAGCAGTTTGGACACGTACAATGAGCAGTTCTTC; cdr3_aa: CASSLDTYNEQFF
j_call: TRBJ2-5; v_call: TRBV5-4; d_call: TRBD1; clone_size: -; cdr3_nt: TGTGCCAGCAGCCCCCCTGGACAGGGAAGACAAGAGACCCAGTACTTC; cdr3_aa: CASSPPGQGRQETQYF
j_call: TRBJ2-4; v_call: TRBV5-6; d_call: TRBD1; clone_size: -; cdr3_nt: TGTGCCAGCAGCTTTTCCGGGACAGGGGGTAGCATTCAGTACTTC; cdr3_aa: CASSFSGTGGSIQYF
j_call: TRBJ2-5; v_call: TRBV27; d_call: TRBD2; clone_size: few; cdr3_nt: TGTGCCAGCAGTTTATCGCTAGCGGGGGGGCCGGGAGAGACCCAGTACTTC; cdr3_aa: CASSLSLAGGPGETQYF
j_call: TRBJ1-5; v_call: TRBV6-6; d_call: TRBD1; clone_size: -; cdr3_nt: TGTGCCAGCAGCAGGACAGGGAGCAATCAGCCCCAGCATTTT; cdr3_aa: CASSRTGSNQPQHF
j_call: TRBJ2-2; v_call: TRBV30; d_call: -; clone_size: -; cdr3_nt: TGTGCCTGGAGACCGACAGCTCCCGGGGAGCTGTTTTTT; cdr3_aa: CAWRPTAPGELFF
j_call: TRBJ2-7; v_call: TRBV7-9; d_call: -; clone_size: -; cdr3_nt: TGTGCCAGCAGCGTAGGGACAGGGCGGGGGGACGAGCAGTACTTC; cdr3_aa: CASSVGTGRGDEQYF
j_call: TRBJ1-4; v_call: TRBV28; d_call: -; clone_size: -; cdr3_nt: TGTGCCAGCAGTTTCGTAGGGGGGGGCGGTGAAAAACTGTTTTTT; cdr3_aa: CASSFVGGGGEKLFF